This T cell receptor (beta chain) was captured by sequencing in a study of blood T cell repertoires in COVID-19. At the level of the study: Samples representing acute and convalescent COVID-19 were sourced from the United States, Italy and Spain. The analysed material was cDNA or gDNA that came from T cells, B-cell-depleted T cells, or PBMCs.

Original processing notes: Scientists estimated how many nucleated cells there were by amplifying reference gene primers. TCRdb's table, derived via immunoSEQ multiplex PCR, lists solely in-frame clones and lacks some. V and J calls and clone size are as listed in that table; D and trimming were resolved from the DNA. This table has roughly 400,000 clones, nearly 90% appearing once. J gave up 0 bases and V 3 bases, and 2 bases lay outside the gene matches. The CDR3 has 14 residues. In germline, CDR1 is MNHEY, CDR2 SMNVEV (reference sequence). Sequenced sample: PBMCs or T cells enriched from blood (not recorded which). J is TRBJ2-7 and V is TRBV27; 7 nucleotides line up with TRBD2. The TCR comes from a young woman who had been exposed to COVID-19. The CDR3 loop is CASSLASGSYEQYF. The DNA of the CDR3 is TGTGCCAGCAGTTTGGCTAGCGGCTCCTACGAGCAGTACTTC.